This TCR beta chain was found in a study of cytomegalovirus exposure and HLA in healthy donors. 13 Jbeta primers and 60 Vbeta primers were used for the PCR. The protocol was immunoSEQ multiplex PCR, while the TCRdb copy is restricted to in-frame clones and leaves out a portion. Of 100,000 or so clones in the sample, about 74% were seen once. This clone was detected only a few times. Its antigen is currently unknown. Study conclusions and caveats: In an earlier analysis, about 87% or about 30%: the productive usage of most TCR beta V segments. While the bulk of TCR sequences proved rare, some public TCRs turned up in many donors. CMV serostatus alone was available as immune exposure information. With later analysis, a missense DCLRE1C variant became linked to TCR beta V- and J-gene trimming.

Germline-derived CDR1 and CDR2 are SGHNT and YYREEE (reference sequence). The CDR3 extends over 13 amino acids. Trimming removed 3 bases from V and 0 bases from J, with 6 bases in between. The sequencing sample was made of PBMCs. This clonotype was obtained from a female donor in good health and CMV-seronegative. The chain employs TRBV5-4 and TRBJ1-1; D gene ambiguous. In DNA form, the CDR3 reads TGTGCCAGCAGCTCTGAGTTGAACACTGAAGCTTTCTTT. It codes for CASSSELNTEAFF.